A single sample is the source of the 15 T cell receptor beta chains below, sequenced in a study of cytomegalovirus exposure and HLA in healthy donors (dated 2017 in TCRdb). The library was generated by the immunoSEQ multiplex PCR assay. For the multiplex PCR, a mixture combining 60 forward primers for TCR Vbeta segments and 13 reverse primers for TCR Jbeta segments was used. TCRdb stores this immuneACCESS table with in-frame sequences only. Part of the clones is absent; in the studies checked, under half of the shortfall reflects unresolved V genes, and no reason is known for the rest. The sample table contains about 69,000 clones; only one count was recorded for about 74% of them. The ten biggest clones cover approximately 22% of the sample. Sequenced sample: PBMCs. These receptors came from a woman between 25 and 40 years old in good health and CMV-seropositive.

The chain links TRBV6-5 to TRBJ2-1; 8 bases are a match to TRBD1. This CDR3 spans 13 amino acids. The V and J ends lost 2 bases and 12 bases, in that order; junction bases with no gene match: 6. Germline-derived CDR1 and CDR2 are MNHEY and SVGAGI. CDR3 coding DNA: TGTGCCAGCAGTTACCCAGGACAGGGATCGCAGTTCTTC. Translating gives CASSYPGQGSQFF.

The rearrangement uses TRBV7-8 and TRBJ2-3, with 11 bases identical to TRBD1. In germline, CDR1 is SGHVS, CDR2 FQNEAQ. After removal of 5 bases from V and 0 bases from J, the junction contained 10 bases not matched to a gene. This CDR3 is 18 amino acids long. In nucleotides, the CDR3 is TGTGCCAGCAGCCCCGAGACCGGACAGGGGGCGAGCACAGATACGCAGTATTTT. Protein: CASSPETGQGASTDTQYF.

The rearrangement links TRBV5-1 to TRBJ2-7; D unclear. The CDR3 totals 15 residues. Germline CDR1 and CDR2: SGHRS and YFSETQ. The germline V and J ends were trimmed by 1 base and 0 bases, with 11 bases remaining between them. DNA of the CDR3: TGCGCCAGCAGCTTGATCGGGTCCCACTCCTACGAGCAGTACTTC. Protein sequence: CASSLIGSHSYEQYF.

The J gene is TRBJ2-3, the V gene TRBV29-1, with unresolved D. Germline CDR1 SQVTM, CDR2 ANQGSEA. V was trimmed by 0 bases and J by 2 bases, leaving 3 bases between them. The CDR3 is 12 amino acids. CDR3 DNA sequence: TGCAGCGTTGAAGAGTACACAGATACGCAGTATTTT. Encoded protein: CSVEEYTDTQYF.

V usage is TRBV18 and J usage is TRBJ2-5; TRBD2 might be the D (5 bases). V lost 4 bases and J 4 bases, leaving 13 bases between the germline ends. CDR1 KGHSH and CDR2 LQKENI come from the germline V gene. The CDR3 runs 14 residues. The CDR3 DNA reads TGTGCCAGCTCACTCCCCTTGGGAGCAGAGACCCAGTACTTC. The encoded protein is CASSLPLGAETQYF.

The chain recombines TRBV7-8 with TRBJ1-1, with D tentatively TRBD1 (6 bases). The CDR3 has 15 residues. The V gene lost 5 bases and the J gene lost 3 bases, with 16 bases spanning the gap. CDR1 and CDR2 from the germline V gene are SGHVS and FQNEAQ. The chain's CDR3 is CASSPHRNRDTEAFF. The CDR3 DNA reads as TGTGCCAGCAGCCCTCACAGGAACAGGGACACTGAAGCTTTCTTT.

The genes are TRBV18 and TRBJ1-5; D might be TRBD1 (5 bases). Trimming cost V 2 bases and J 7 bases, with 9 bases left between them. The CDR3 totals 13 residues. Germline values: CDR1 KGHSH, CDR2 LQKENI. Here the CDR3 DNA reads TGTGCCAGCTCACCAGGGGCCGGACAGCCCCAGCATTTT. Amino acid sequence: CASSPGAGQPQHF.

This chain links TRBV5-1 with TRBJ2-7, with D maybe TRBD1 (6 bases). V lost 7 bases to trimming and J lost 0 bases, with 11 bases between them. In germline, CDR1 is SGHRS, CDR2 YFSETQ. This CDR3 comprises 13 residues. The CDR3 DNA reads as TGCGCCAGCGGCAGGGGCCCCTCCTACGAGCAGTACTTC. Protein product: CASGRGPSYEQYF.

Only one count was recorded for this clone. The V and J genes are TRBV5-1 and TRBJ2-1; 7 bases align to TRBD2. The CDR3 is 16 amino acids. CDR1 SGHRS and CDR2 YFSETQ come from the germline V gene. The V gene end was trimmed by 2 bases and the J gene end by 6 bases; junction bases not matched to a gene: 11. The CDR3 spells CASSLGSRESSNEQFF. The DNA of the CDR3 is TGCGCCAGCAGCTTAGGGTCGCGGGAGTCCAGCAATGAGCAGTTCTTC.

This CDR3 reads CASSPGSTYEQYF. The CDR3 DNA reads TGCGCCAGCAGCCCGGGATCCACCTACGAGCAGTACTTC. V is TRBV4-1 and J is TRBJ2-7; possibly TRBD2 for D (5 bases). CDR3 length: 13 residues. Germline CDR1 and CDR2: MGHRA and YSYEKL. V lost 4 bases to trimming and J lost 2 bases, with 9 bases between them.

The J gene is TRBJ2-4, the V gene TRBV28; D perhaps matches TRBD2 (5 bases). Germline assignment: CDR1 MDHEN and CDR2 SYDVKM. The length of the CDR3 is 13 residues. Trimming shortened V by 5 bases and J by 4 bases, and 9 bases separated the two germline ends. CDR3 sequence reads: CASSVGGKNIQYF. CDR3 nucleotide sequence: TGTGCCAGCAGTGTTGGCGGGAAAAACATTCAGTACTTC.

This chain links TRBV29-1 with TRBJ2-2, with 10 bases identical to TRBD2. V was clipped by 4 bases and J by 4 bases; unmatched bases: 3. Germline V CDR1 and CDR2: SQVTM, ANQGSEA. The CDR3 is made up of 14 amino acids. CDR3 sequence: CSVASGSGTGELFF. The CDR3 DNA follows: TGCAGCGTTGCTAGCGGGAGTGGCACCGGGGAGCTGTTTTTT.

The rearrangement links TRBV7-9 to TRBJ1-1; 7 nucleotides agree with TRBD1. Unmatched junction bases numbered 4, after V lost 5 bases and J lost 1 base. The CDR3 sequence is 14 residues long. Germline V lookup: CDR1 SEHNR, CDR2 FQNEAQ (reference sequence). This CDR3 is CASSPGQKNTEAFF. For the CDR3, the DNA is TGTGCCAGCAGCCCGGGACAGAAGAACACTGAAGCTTTCTTT.

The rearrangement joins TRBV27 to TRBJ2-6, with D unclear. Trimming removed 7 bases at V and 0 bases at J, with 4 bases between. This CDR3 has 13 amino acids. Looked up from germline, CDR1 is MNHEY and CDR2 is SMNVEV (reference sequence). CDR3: CASTFSGANVLTF. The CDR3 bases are TGTGCCAGCACCTTCTCTGGGGCCAACGTCCTGACTTTC.

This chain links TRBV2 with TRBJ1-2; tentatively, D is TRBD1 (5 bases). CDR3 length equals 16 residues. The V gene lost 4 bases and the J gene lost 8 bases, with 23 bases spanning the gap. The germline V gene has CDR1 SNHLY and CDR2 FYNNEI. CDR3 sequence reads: CASSGTGSPLGQGYTF. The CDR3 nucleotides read TGTGCCAGCAGTGGGACCGGATCGCCCTTGGGGCAGGGCTACACCTTC. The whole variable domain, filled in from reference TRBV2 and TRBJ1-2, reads EPEVTQTPSHQVTQMGQEVILRCVPISNHLYFYWYRQILGQKVEFLVSFYNNEISEKSEIFDDQFSVERPDGSNFTLKIRSTKLEDSAMYFCASSGTGSPLGQGYTFGSGTRLTVV.